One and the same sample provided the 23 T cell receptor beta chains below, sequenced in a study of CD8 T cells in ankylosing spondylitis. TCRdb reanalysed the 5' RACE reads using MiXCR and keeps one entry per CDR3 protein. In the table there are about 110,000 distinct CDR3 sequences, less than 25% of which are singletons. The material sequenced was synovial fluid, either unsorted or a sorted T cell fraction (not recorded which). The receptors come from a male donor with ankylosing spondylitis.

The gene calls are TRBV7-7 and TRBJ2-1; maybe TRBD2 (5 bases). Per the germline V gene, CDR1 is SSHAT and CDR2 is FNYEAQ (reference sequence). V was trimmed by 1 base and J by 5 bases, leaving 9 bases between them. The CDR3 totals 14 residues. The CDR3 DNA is TGTGCCAGCAGCTTAGGCGGGTCAAACAATGAGCAGTTCTTC. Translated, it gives CASSLGGSNNEQFF.

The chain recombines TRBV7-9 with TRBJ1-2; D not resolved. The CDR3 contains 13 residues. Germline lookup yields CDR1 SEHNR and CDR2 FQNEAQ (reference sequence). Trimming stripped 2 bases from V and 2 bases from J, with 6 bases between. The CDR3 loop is CASSLPGNYGYTF. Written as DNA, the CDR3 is TGTGCCAGCAGCTTACCGGGGAACTATGGCTACACCTTC.

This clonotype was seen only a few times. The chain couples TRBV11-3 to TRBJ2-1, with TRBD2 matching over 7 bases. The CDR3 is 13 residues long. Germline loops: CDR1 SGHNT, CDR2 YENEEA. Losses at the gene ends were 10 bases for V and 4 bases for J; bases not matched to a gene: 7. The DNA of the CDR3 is TGTGCCACCTCGGGAGGAGATTACAATGAGCAGTTCTTC. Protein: CATSGGDYNEQFF. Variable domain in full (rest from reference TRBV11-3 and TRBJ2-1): EAGVVQSPRYKIIEKKQPVAFWCNPISGHNTLYWYLQNLGQGPELLIRYENEEAVDDSQLPKDRFSAERLKGVDSTLKIQPAELGDSAVYLCATSGGDYNEQFFGPGTRLTVL.

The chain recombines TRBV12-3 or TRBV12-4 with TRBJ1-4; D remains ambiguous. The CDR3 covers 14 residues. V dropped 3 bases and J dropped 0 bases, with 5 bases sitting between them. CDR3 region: CASSFLATNEKLFF. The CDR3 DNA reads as TGTGCCAGCAGTTTTTTGGCAACTAATGAAAAACTGTTTTTT.

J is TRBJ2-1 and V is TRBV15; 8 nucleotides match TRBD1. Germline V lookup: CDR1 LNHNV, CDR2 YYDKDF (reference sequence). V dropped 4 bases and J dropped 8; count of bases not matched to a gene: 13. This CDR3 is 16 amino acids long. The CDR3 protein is CATSMSGQGTIDEQFF. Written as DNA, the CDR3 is TGTGCCACCAGCATGAGCGGACAGGGAACGATAGATGAGCAGTTCTTC.

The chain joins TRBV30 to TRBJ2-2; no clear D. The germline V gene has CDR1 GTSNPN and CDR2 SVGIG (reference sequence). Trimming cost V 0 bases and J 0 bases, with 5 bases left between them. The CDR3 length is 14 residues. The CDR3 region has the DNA TGTGCCTGGAGTGTTTGGGCGAACACCGGGGAGCTGTTTTTT. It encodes CAWSVWANTGELFF. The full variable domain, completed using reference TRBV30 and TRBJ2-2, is SQTIHQWPATLVQPVGSPLSLECTVEGTSNPNLYWYRQAAGRGLQLLFYSVGIGQISSEVPQNLSASRPQDRQFILSSKKLLLSDSGFYLCAWSVWANTGELFFGEGSRLTVL.

The CDR3 DNA is TGTGCCAGCTCACCAATCCAGGTTCAAGGCACAGATACGCAGTATTTT. It codes for CASSPIQVQGTDTQYF. The chain uses TRBV18 and TRBJ2-3; no clear D gene. V was pared by 2 bases and J by 1 base, with 13 bases between. Looked up from germline, CDR1 is KGHSH and CDR2 is LQKENI. The CDR3 is 16 amino acids.

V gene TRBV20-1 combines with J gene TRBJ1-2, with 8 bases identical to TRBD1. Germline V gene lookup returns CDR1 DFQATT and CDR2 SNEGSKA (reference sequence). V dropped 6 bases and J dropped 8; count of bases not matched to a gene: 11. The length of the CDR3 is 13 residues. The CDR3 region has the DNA TGCAGTGCCCCATCGGCAGGGGGCACGGGCTACACCTTC. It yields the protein CSAPSAGGTGYTF.

CDR3 residues: CASSEMAGWDEQYV. The CDR3 DNA sequence: TGTGCCAGCAGTGAGATGGCAGGCTGGGACGAGCAGTACGTC. This rearrangement joins TRBV6-1 to TRBJ2-7; no clear D gene. V shed 3 bases and J shed 5 bases, with 14 bases lying between them. Per the germline V gene, CDR1 is MNHNS and CDR2 is SASEGT. CDR3 length equals 14 residues.

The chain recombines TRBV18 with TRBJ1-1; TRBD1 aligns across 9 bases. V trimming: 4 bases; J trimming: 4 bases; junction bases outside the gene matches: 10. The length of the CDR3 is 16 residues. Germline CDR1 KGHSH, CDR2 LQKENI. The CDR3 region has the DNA TGTGCCAGCTCACGCCGACAGGGGGAAGGTGGCACTGAAGCTTTCTTT. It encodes CASSRRQGEGGTEAFF.

CDR3 sequence: CASTPRIVTSTIEQFF. The CDR3 region has the DNA TGTGCCAGTACCCCAAGGATTGTGACTAGTACTATTGAGCAGTTCTTC. The chain employs TRBV19 and TRBJ2-1, with TRBD2 as a possible D gene (6 bases). Trimming pared 7 bases from V and 9 bases from J, leaving 25 bases between. Germline V gene data show CDR1 as LNHDA and CDR2 as SQIVND (reference sequence). The CDR3 is 16 residues long. The full variable domain, rest sourced from reference TRBV19 and TRBJ2-1, is DGGITQSPKYLFRKEGQNVTLSCEQNLNHDAMYWYRQDPGQGLRLIYYSQIVNDFQKGDIAEGYSVSREKKESFPLTVTSAQKNPTAFYLCASTPRIVTSTIEQFFGPGTRLTVL.

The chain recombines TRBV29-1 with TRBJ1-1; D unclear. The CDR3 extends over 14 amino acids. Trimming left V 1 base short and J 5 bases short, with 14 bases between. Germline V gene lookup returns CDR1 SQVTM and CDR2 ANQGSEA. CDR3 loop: CSVEADGPRTEAFF. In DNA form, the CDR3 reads TGCAGCGTTGAAGCCGACGGACCCAGGACTGAAGCTTTCTTT.

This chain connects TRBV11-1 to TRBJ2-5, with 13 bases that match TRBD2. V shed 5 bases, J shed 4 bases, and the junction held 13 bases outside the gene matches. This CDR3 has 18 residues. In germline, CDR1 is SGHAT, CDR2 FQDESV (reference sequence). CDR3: CASSPGLAGAFGGETQYF. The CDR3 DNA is TGTGCCAGCAGCCCCGGACTAGCGGGAGCGTTCGGCGGAGAGACCCAGTACTTC.

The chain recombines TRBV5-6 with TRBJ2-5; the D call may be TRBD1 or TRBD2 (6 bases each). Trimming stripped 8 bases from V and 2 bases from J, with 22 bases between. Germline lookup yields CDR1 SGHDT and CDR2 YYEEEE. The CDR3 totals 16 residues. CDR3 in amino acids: CASSRPIGGRQETQYF. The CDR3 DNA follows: TGTGCCAGTAGCCGACCCATTGGGGGGCGGCAAGAGACCCAGTACTTC.

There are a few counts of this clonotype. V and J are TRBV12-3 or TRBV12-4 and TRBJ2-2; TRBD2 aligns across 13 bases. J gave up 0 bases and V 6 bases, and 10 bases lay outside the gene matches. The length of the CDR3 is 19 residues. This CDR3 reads CASRPIGLAGAPNTGELFF. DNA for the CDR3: TGTGCCAGCAGGCCCATCGGACTAGCGGGAGCCCCGAACACCGGGGAGCTGTTTTTT.

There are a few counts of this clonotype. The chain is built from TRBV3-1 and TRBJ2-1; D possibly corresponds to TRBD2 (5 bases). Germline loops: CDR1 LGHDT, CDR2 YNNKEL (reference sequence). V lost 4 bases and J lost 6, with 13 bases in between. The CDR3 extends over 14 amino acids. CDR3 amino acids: CASSLHGAVNEQFF. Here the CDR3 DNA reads TGTGCCAGCAGCCTCCACGGAGCGGTCAATGAGCAGTTCTTC.

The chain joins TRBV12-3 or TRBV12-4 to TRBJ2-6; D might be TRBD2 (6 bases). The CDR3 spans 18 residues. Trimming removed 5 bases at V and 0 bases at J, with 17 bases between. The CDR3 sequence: CASSPSPRGTSGANVLTF. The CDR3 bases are TGTGCCAGCAGTCCTAGCCCCCGCGGGACCTCTGGGGCCAACGTCCTGACTTTC.

As DNA, the CDR3 is TGCAGTGCGGCAGACTTTGATACGCAGTATTTT. Its translation is CSAADFDTQYF. The chain joins TRBV20-1 to TRBJ2-3; D uncertain. Trimming pared 6 bases from V and 6 bases from J, leaving 10 bases between. Looked up from germline, CDR1 is DFQATT and CDR2 is SNEGSKA (reference sequence). This CDR3 is 11 amino acids long.

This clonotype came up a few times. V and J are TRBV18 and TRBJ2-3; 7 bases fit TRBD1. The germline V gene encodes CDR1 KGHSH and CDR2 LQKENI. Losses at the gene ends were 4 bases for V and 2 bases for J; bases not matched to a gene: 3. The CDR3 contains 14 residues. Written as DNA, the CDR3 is TGTGCCAGCTCACTAGGGACAGCCACAGATACGCAGTATTTT. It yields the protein CASSLGTATDTQYF.

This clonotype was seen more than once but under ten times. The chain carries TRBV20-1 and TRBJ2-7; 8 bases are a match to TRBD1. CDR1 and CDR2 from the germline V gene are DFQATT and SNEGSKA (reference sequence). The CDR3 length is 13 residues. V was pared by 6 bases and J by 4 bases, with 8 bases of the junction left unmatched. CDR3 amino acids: CSATGDSRYEQYF. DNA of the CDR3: TGCAGTGCGACAGGGGATTCAAGATACGAGCAGTACTTC.

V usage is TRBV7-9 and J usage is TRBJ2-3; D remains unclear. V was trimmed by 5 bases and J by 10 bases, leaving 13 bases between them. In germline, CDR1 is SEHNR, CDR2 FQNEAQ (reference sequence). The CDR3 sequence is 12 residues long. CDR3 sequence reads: CASSLPERAQYF. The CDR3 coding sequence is TGTGCCAGCAGCCTCCCGGAACGGGCGCAGTATTTT.

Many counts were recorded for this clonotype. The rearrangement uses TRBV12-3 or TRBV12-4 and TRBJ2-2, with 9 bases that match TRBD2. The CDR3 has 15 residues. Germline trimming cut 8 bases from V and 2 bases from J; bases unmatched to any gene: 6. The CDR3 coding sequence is TGTGCCAGCGGTCTAGCGGGGAGAAACACCGGGGAGCTGTTTTTT. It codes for CASGLAGRNTGELFF.

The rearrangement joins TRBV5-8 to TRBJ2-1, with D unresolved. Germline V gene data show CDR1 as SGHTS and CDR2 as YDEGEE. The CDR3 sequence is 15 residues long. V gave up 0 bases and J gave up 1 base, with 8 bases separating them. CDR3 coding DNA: TGTGCCAGCAGCTTGGCCATCGGGTCCTACAATGAGCAGTTCTTC. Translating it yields CASSLAIGSYNEQFF.